The entry below describes one T cell receptor (beta chain). Its antigen is currently not known. Per-nucleotide qualities are absent, and no much larger clonotype sits a single base away. The sample is drawn from a study of OX40 agonist ivuxolimab in advanced cancers. Background on the whole study: Ivuxolimab, which targeted the costimulatory receptor OX40 (CD134), was an agonistic, fully human IgG2 monoclonal antibody. Intravenous ivuxolimab was administered to patients every 2 weeks at six dose levels: 0.01, 0.1, 0.3, 1.5, 3 and 10 mg/kg. Of the roughly 54 dose-escalation patients, hepatocellular carcinoma was present in around 20, melanoma in around 15, renal cell carcinoma in 9 and head and neck cancer in 9. In the dose-escalation cohort, approximately 83% of patients were male, and the mean age was approximately 60 years with a range of roughly 20 to 85. Patients were allowed to have had prior anti-PD-1, anti-PD-L1 or anti-CTLA-4 therapy, and 40% of the dose-escalation patients had previously received checkpoint inhibitors. Partial responses occurred in three dose-escalation patients: two with cutaneous melanoma and one with hepatocellular carcinoma. Peripheral TCRbeta sequencing aimed to test whether ivuxolimab altered TCR sequence diversity and caused clonal T-cell expansion. The monotherapy dose-escalation portion (N of about 50 patients) of the phase I ivuxolimab trial is reported in the paper. What the authors observed across the whole study: At doses from 0.1 to 3.0 mg/kg, clonal expansion was seen in both CD4+ and CD8+ blood T cells between baseline and week 6. Low levels of normalized T-cell clonal expansion were also seen in some nonresponding patients. On average, CD8+ T cells showed more expanded clones than CD4+ T cells after ivuxolimab. In the 0.1-3.0 mg/kg groups, partial responders were among the patients with the lowest normalized peripheral clonal expansion, particularly in CD8+ T cells. The antigen specificity of the clonally expanded peripheral T cells was not determined.

The trial excluded patients who had a history of autoimmune disease or who were on systemic immunosuppression. Peripheral blood for TCR sequencing was collected from all dose cohorts at baseline, on cycle 4 day 1, and on cycle 7 day 1. Samples came from an open-label, multicenter, first-in-human phase I dose-escalation trial of ivuxolimab. The trial enrolled adults with locally advanced or metastatic head and neck squamous cell, hepatocellular, melanoma or renal cell carcinoma. Before TCR sequencing, CD4+ T cells and CD8+ T cells from peripheral blood were sorted into separate populations. From the germline V gene, CDR1 is MNHEY and CDR2 is SVGAGI. V is cut by 0 bases and J by 0 bases, and the space between the germline ends is 4 bases. The CDR3, from cysteine to phenylalanine, totals 14 residues. The kept DNA is CDR3 alone, 42 bases in frame from the first base. Genomic DNA was isolated from the sorted cells so that the TCRbeta CDR3 region could be sequenced. The immunoSEQ Assay was used for sequencing of TCRbeta CDR3 regions. The table comes from immuneACCESS by way of TCRdb, which keeps in-frame sequences with V and J called. Part of the clones is missing from these tables; in studies checked, under half for an unresolved V gene and the rest for unknown reasons. This sample lists about 100,000 clones; around 91% were detected once. Around 1.5% of the sample lies in the top ten.

This TCR was recovered from an adult with an advanced solid tumor such as melanoma, head and neck, liver or kidney cancer. The specimen was CD4+ or CD8+ T cells sorted from blood, collected in a trial of the OX40 agonist ivuxolimab. The receptor chain draws on TRBV6-5 and TRBJ2-3; the D segment cannot be called with confidence. The sequenced DNA is TGTGCCAGCAGTTACTCCGCTAGCACAGATACGCAGTATTTT. Its translation is CASSYSASTDTQYF.